The next 27 T cell receptor beta chains were all read from a single sample in a study of neurological immune-mediated disorders. TCRdb re-analysed the 5' RACE reads in MiXCR, keeping a single row per CDR3 protein. The sample includes some 29,000 distinct CDR3 sequences, about 12% seen only once; the top ten take 7.8%. The sample comprised PBMCs. The receptors were sampled from a man aged 55 to 69 in good health.

Sample share makes this clonotype medium-sized. This chain connects TRBV5-1 to TRBJ2-7; perhaps D is TRBD1 or TRBD2 (5 bases each). Germline CDR1 and CDR2: SGHRS and YFSETQ. This CDR3 region has 15 residues. V was cut by 0 bases and J by 1 base, with 11 bases left in between. CDR3 in DNA: TGCGCCAGCAGCTTGGTTGGGACGACTTCCTACGAGCAGTACTTC. This codes for CASSLVGTTSYEQYF.

This clonotype was detected many times. The chain links TRBV7-2 to TRBJ2-7; no firm D call. In germline, CDR1 is SGHTA, CDR2 FQGNSA. CDR3 length equals 15 residues. V was cut by 1 base and J by 2 bases, with 12 bases left in between. The CDR3 is CASSLVPELAYEQYF. The CDR3 DNA sequence: TGTGCCAGCAGCTTAGTTCCGGAGCTGGCCTACGAGCAGTACTTC.

This clonotype was counted many times. This chain links TRBV9 with TRBJ2-2; 9 bases are a match to TRBD1. J lost 8 bases, V lost 4 bases, and 9 bases had no gene match. The germline V gene has CDR1 SGDLS and CDR2 YYNGEE. CDR3 length: 15 residues. In nucleotides, the CDR3 is TGTGCCAGCAGCTCTACCCGGGACAGGGCTGGGGAGCTGTTTTTT. Translation gives CASSSTRDRAGELFF.

Many counts were recorded for this clonotype. The V and J genes are TRBV5-1 and TRBJ1-5; no reliable D call. Trimming removed 0 bases from V and 3 bases from J, with 7 bases in between. Germline CDR1 and CDR2: SGHRS and YFSETQ. The CDR3 totals 14 residues. The CDR3 DNA sequence: TGCGCCAGCAGCTTGGGACAACTCAATCAGCCCCAGCATTTT. It is translated as CASSLGQLNQPQHF.

Many counts were recorded for this clonotype. The chain has TRBV6-2 or TRBV6-3 and TRBJ1-5; no definite D call. The CDR3 sequence is 14 residues long. CDR1 and CDR2 (germline): MNHEY, SVGEGT. V was pared by 8 bases and J by 5 bases, with 16 bases between. The CDR3 DNA reads as TGTGCCAGCGCCAATCTCGTCGTTCATCAGCCCCAGCATTTT. Residues: CASANLVVHQPQHF.

In its sample, this clonotype was seen many times. This chain joins TRBV12-3 or TRBV12-4 and TRBJ2-5; 10 bases fit TRBD1. The CDR3 covers 14 residues. The ends lost 5 bases at V and 5 bases at J; junction bases unmatched: 5. CDR3 nucleotides: TGTGCCAGCAGTCCGACAGGGGGCACGGAGACCCAGTACTTC. As protein: CASSPTGGTETQYF.

At least ten counts were recorded for this clonotype. The genes are TRBV5-1 and TRBJ1-1; tentatively, D is TRBD1 (6 bases). V was shortened by 4 bases and J by 4 bases, with 14 bases between the two germline ends. The CDR3 spans 14 residues. Germline CDR1 reads SGHRS; CDR2 reads YFSETQ. CDR3 sequence (DNA): TGCGCCAGCAGCGCACAGGGTGATGGCACTGAAGCTTTCTTT. Its protein product is CASSAQGDGTEAFF.

This clonotype came up many times. The V call is TRBV5-6, the J call TRBJ2-7; 7 bases are a match to TRBD1. Germline CDR1 is SGHDT and CDR2 is YYEEEE. The V gene end was trimmed by 1 base and the J gene end by 0 bases; junction bases not matched to a gene: 4. This CDR3 comprises 15 residues. The CDR3 loop reads CASSLWPGGSYEQYF. The CDR3 bases are TGTGCCAGCAGCTTGTGGCCAGGGGGCTCCTACGAGCAGTACTTC. Looking up the rest from reference TRBV5-6 and TRBJ2-7 gives the full variable domain: DAGVTQSPTHLIKTRGQQVTLRCSPKSGHDTVSWYQQALGQGPQFIFQYYEEEERQRGNFPDRFSGHQFPNYSSELNVNALLLGDSALYLCASSLWPGGSYEQYFGPGTRLTVT.

At least ten counts were recorded for this clonotype. The chain employs TRBV5-1 and TRBJ1-6; D remains ambiguous. Germline V CDR1 and CDR2: SGHRS, YFSETQ. The V gene lost 2 bases and the J gene lost 10 bases, with 10 bases spanning the gap. The CDR3 consists of 13 residues. The CDR3 DNA is TGCGCCAGCAGCTTCGTGGTGAACTCACCCCTCCACTTT. The encoded protein is CASSFVVNSPLHF.

This clonotype was detected many times. This chain uses TRBV20-1 with TRBJ2-3; TRBD2 might be the D (5 bases). The germline gives CDR1 DFQATT, CDR2 SNEGSKA (reference sequence). The V end was cut by 6 bases, the J end by 5 bases, with 18 bases between. This CDR3 contains 14 residues. CDR3 coding DNA: TGCAGTGCCAGCGGACCACCGAACGGAGATACGCAGTATTTT. It codes for CSASGPPNGDTQYF.

This clonotype was observed many times. The CDR3 DNA follows: TGTGCCAGCAGCTTCGGACACCCCGGTCAGGCCAAAAACATTCAGTACTTC. This gives the protein CASSFGHPGQAKNIQYF. The J gene is TRBJ2-4, the V gene TRBV28; D perhaps matches TRBD1 (5 bases). The germline V gene encodes CDR1 MDHEN and CDR2 SYDVKM. V was cut by 6 bases and J by 1 base, with 19 bases left in between. The CDR3 spans 17 residues.

The chain recombines TRBV5-1 with TRBJ2-3, with 9 bases fitting TRBD2. Per germline, CDR1 SGHRS and CDR2 YFSETQ. V lost 3 bases and J lost 2; bases outside the gene matches: 7. The CDR3 sequence is 16 residues long. The DNA for the CDR3 is TGCGCCAGCAGCTCACTGACTAGCGGATTCACAGATACGCAGTATTTT. It is translated as CASSSLTSGFTDTQYF.

This clonotype was observed at least ten times. V gene TRBV7-2 combines with J gene TRBJ2-3; D possibly uses TRBD1 or TRBD2 (5 bases each). Germline V lookup: CDR1 SGHTA, CDR2 FQGNSA. The ends were cut back, 5 bases at V and 10 bases at J, with 13 bases in the middle. This CDR3 region has 12 residues. The CDR3: CASSPRLGAQYF. Written as DNA, the CDR3 is TGTGCCAGCAGCCCCCGTCTGGGGGCGCAGTATTTT.

This clonotype was seen repeatedly, ten times or more. The chain uses TRBV20-1 and TRBJ2-1; 10 bases agree with TRBD2. The V segment lost 6 bases and the J segment 0 bases; nucleotides outside the gene matches: 11. CDR3 length equals 17 residues. From germline, CDR1 is DFQATT and CDR2 SNEGSKA (reference sequence). CDR3 DNA sequence: TGCAGTGCCTGGACTAGCGGCCCAATGAGCTCCTACAATGAGCAGTTCTTC. This translates into CSAWTSGPMSSYNEQFF.

This clonotype was recorded at least ten times. The gene calls are TRBV5-1 and TRBJ2-3, with a possible D match to TRBD1 (6 bases). V was trimmed by 4 bases and J by 2 bases, leaving 14 bases between them. CDR3 length: 15 amino acids. Germline CDR1 SGHRS, CDR2 YFSETQ. The CDR3 spells CASSIQGISTDTQYF. The CDR3 DNA reads TGCGCCAGCAGCATACAGGGTATATCCACAGATACGCAGTATTTT.

This clonotype was found many times. The rearrangement joins TRBV5-1 to TRBJ2-3, with D uncertain. Trimming took 8 bases from V and 3 from J, leaving 16 bases between them. Germline CDR1 reads SGHRS; CDR2 reads YFSETQ. This CDR3 has 14 residues. CDR3 bases: TGCGCCAGTAGTCAGCAGGCTTCAACAGATACGCAGTATTTT. This encodes CASSQQASTDTQYF.

This clonotype has a count of ten or more. The genes are TRBV20-1 and TRBJ1-3, with 11 positions matching TRBD1. Looked up from germline, CDR1 is DFQATT and CDR2 is SNEGSKA (reference sequence). This CDR3 spans 15 amino acids. J lost 3 bases, V lost 5 bases, and 6 bases had no gene match. CDR3 in amino acids: CSAGGQGARGNTIYF. The CDR3 DNA reads as TGCAGTGCTGGAGGACAGGGGGCACGTGGAAACACCATATATTTT.

In this sample, this clonotype turned up many times. CDR3 coding DNA: TGCGCCAGCAGGACAGGGGGACCCTCTAACTATGGCTACACCTTC. This gives the protein CASRTGGPSNYGYTF. The chain has TRBV5-1 and TRBJ1-2; 9 bases align to TRBD1. Germline CDR1 is SGHRS and CDR2 is YFSETQ. There are 15 residues in the CDR3. V shed 5 bases and J 0 bases; nucleotides not matched to a gene: 5. Full variable domain (remainder filled in from reference TRBV5-1 and TRBJ1-2): KAGVTQTPRYLIKTRGQQVTLSCSPISGHRSVSWYQQTPGQGLQFLFEYFSETQRNKGNFPGRFSGRQFSNSRSEMNVSTLELGDSALYLCASRTGGPSNYGYTFGSGTRLTVV.

In this sample, this clonotype turned up many times. The V and J genes are TRBV10-3 and TRBJ2-7; weak D call: TRBD2 (5 bases). The V end lost 2 bases, the J end lost 3 bases, and 14 bases lay between the germline ends. The CDR3 is made up of 15 amino acids. Germline CDR1 reads ENHRY; CDR2 reads SYGVKD. Written as DNA, the CDR3 is TGTGCCATCAGTGAGGGTGGACTCAAAAACTACGAGCAGTACTTC. It translates to CAISEGGLKNYEQYF.

This clonotype was found many times. The chain links TRBV9 to TRBJ2-2, with 12 bases fitting TRBD2. The V gene's germline CDR1 is SGDLS and CDR2 YYNGEE. The CDR3 sequence is 17 residues long. V shed 3 bases and J 5 bases; nucleotides not matched to a gene: 8. This CDR3 is CASSGSPGTSGTGELFF. As DNA, the CDR3 is TGTGCCAGCAGCGGCAGCCCCGGGACTAGCGGGACCGGGGAGCTGTTTTTT.

This clonotype showed up many times. CDR3 nucleotides: TGTGCCAGCAGTGCGACAGGGGGCCGGGACGAGCAGTACTTC. It translates to CASSATGGRDEQYF. V gene TRBV28 combines with J gene TRBJ2-7; 10 nucleotides match TRBD1. There are 14 residues in the CDR3. After removal of 5 bases from V and 5 bases from J, the junction contained 6 bases not matched to a gene. Per the germline V gene, CDR1 is MDHEN and CDR2 is SYDVKM.

This clonotype was counted at least ten times. The chain couples TRBV7-9 to TRBJ2-1, with D uncertain. The CDR3 is 15 amino acids. The V and J ends lost 5 bases and 6 bases respectively, with 17 bases between them. Germline values: CDR1 SEHNR, CDR2 FQNEAQ (reference sequence). CDR3: CASSPPQFQANEQFF. In DNA, the CDR3 is TGTGCCAGCAGCCCCCCCCAGTTTCAGGCCAATGAGCAGTTCTTC.

This clonotype was seen at least ten times. The V and J genes are TRBV27 and TRBJ2-3; no clear D. V shed 4 bases and J shed 3 bases, with 8 bases lying between them. Per germline, CDR1 MNHEY and CDR2 SMNVEV (reference sequence). This CDR3 spans 13 amino acids. CDR3 region: CASSYRWTDTQYF. In DNA, the CDR3 is TGTGCCAGCAGTTATAGGTGGACAGATACGCAGTATTTT.

As concerns this clonotype: The junction does not match germline at one end; this may be a read error. This chain links TRBV7-8 with TRBJ2-7, with a weak D call TRBD2 (5 bases). CDR1 and CDR2 from the germline V gene are SGHVS and FQNEAQ. This CDR3 comprises 15 residues. The CDR3 region is CASSLSSVLSWERYF. The CDR3 DNA reads TGTGCCAGCAGCTTATCCTCGGTCCTGTCTTGGGAGCGGTACTTC.

This clonotype was observed many times. The chain has TRBV29-1 and TRBJ2-7, with D possibly TRBD1 on 6 matching bases. The V gene lost 3 bases and the J gene lost 0 bases, with 9 bases spanning the gap. Germline values: CDR1 SQVTM, CDR2 ANQGSEA. This CDR3 is 13 amino acids long. DNA of the CDR3: TGCAGCGTTGAGGACAGTTACTCCTACGAGCAGTACTTC. This codes for CSVEDSYSYEQYF.

This clonotype has ten or more counts. The V and J genes are TRBV5-1 and TRBJ2-7; D might be TRBD1 (5 bases). This CDR3 comprises 14 residues. The germline gives CDR1 SGHRS, CDR2 YFSETQ. Deletions cut 0 bases from V and 1 base from J, with 8 bases between. The DNA of the CDR3 is TGCGCCAGCAGCTTGGTGACAGATTCCTACGAGCAGTACTTC. Translation gives CASSLVTDSYEQYF. Variable domain in full (rest from reference TRBV5-1 and TRBJ2-7): KAGVTQTPRYLIKTRGQQVTLSCSPISGHRSVSWYQQTPGQGLQFLFEYFSETQRNKGNFPGRFSGRQFSNSRSEMNVSTLELGDSALYLCASSLVTDSYEQYFGPGTRLTVT.

Notes on this clonotype: One end of the junction fails to match germline, which may point to a read error. The V and J genes are TRBV5-1 and TRBJ2-2; no clear D. CDR1 SGHRS and CDR2 YFSETQ come from the germline V gene. The CDR3 length is 13 residues. The CDR3 loop is CAISLAGTGELFF. As DNA, the CDR3 is TGCGCCATCAGCTTGGCCGGCACCGGGGAGCTGTTTTTT.